The 30 T cell receptor beta chains in this list originate from one sample, sequenced in a study of T cell responses to AZD1222 COVID-19 vaccine. Libraries were prepared by immunoSEQ multiplex PCR; TCRdb keeps only in-frame clonotypes and omits some of them. The sample shows under 150,000 clones, 85% to 95% of them seen only once. The sample in question was peripheral blood, obtained on day 0 of AZD1222 vaccination. These receptors all come from an adult in good health.

CDR3 nucleotide sequence: TGTGCCAGCAGTTTATGGTTATCATACAATGAGCAGTTCTTC. It codes for CASSLWLSYNEQFF. The V call is TRBV27, the J call TRBJ2-1, with no clear D. The germline CDR1 and CDR2 sequences are MNHEY and SMNVEV (reference sequence). Trimming removed 1 base from V and 4 bases from J, with 8 bases in between. The CDR3 runs 14 residues.

The J gene is TRBJ2-2, the V gene TRBV9, with TRBD2 matching 10 bases. The germline gives CDR1 SGDLS, CDR2 YYNGEE. The CDR3 runs 16 residues. Losses at the gene ends were 6 bases for V and 7 bases for J; bases not matched to a gene: 12. CDR3 region: CASNGASGRTDGELFF. For the CDR3, the DNA is TGTGCCAGCAACGGGGCTAGCGGGAGAACAGACGGGGAGCTGTTTTTT.

The J gene is TRBJ1-2, the V gene TRBV5-1; TRBD1 aligns across 7 bases. Germline lookup yields CDR1 SGHRS and CDR2 YFSETQ. V trimming: 4 bases; J trimming: 5 bases; junction bases outside the gene matches: 5. The CDR3 has 13 residues. CDR3 amino acids: CASSDRTGYGYTF. The DNA for the CDR3 is TGCGCCAGCAGCGATAGGACAGGTTATGGCTACACCTTC.

This chain connects TRBV1 to TRBJ2-3; TRBD2 is the table's D call and was not checked against the DNA. TRBV1 has pseudogene status. This CDR3 region has 14 residues. The CDR3 here is CTSGSTSGTDTQYF. CDR3 bases: TGCACCAGCGGATCGACTAGCGGGACAGATACGCAGTATTTT.

The V call is TRBV27, the J call TRBJ1-1; 7 nucleotides line up with TRBD1. The CDR3 length is 14 residues. J lost 4 bases, V lost 5 bases, and 7 bases had no gene match. Per germline, CDR1 MNHEY and CDR2 SMNVEV (reference sequence). CDR3 DNA: TGTGCCAGCAGTCTAGGGGGCGTACCCACTGAAGCTTTCTTT. Its translation: CASSLGGVPTEAFF.

The CDR3 nucleotides read TGTGCCAGCAGCTTAGCCGTTTTGCGACAGGAAAGCAATCAGCCCCAGCATTTT. Its protein is CASSLAVLRQESNQPQHF. V is TRBV7-8 and J is TRBJ1-5, with a possible D match to TRBD1 (6 bases). V gave up 0 bases and J gave up 1 base, with 16 bases separating them. The CDR3 covers 18 residues. CDR1 and CDR2 (germline): SGHVS, FQNEAQ.

V usage is TRBV3-1 (or the pseudogene TRBV3-2) and J usage is TRBJ2-5, with 11 bases that match TRBD2. CDR1 and CDR2 (germline): LGHDT, YNNKEL (reference sequence). This CDR3 has 16 residues. V shed 0 bases, J shed 4 bases, and the junction held 4 bases outside the gene matches. This chain's CDR3 is CASSQDIAGGAETQYF. The CDR3 DNA sequence: TGTGCCAGCAGCCAAGATATAGCGGGGGGGGCAGAGACCCAGTACTTC.

The chain employs TRBV29-1 and TRBJ1-1; no reliable D call. V lost 4 bases and J lost 10, with 19 bases in between. This CDR3 contains 13 residues. The germline V gene encodes CDR1 SQVTM and CDR2 ANQGSEA. CDR3 in DNA: TGCAGCGTTGGGGTTAGAGCTAAGAATGGAGCTTTCTTT. Its protein is CSVGVRAKNGAFF.

In this sample, this clone turned up once. V usage is TRBV7-2 and J usage is TRBJ2-3; the D is unclear. The CDR3 consists of 12 residues. Trimming took 5 bases from V and 5 from J, leaving 8 bases between them. Germline V gives CDR1 SGHTA, CDR2 FQGNSA. The CDR3 DNA reads as TGTGCCAGCAGCCCACCCCGAGATACGCAGTATTTT. Its translation: CASSPPRDTQYF.

This chain joins TRBV2 and TRBJ2-7; 8 nucleotides line up with TRBD1. Unmatched junction bases numbered 10, after V lost 8 bases and J lost 7 bases. The germline V gene encodes CDR1 SNHLY and CDR2 FYNNEI. The CDR3 has 13 residues. CDR3 sequence reads: CASHPAGGEEQYF. The CDR3 nucleotides read TGTGCCAGCCACCCTGCAGGGGGCGAGGAGCAGTACTTC.

In this sample, this clone turned up once. This chain connects TRBV7-2 to TRBJ2-4; unclear D gene. Trimming cost V 1 base and J 0 bases, with 7 bases left between them. Germline V CDR1 and CDR2: SGHTA, FQGNSA. CDR3 size: 15 residues. CDR3 region: CASSLGGTAKNIQYF. The CDR3 DNA reads TGTGCCAGCAGCTTAGGGGGTACAGCCAAAAACATTCAGTACTTC. Full variable domain (remainder filled in from reference TRBV7-2 and TRBJ2-4): GAGVSQSPSNKVTEKGKDVELRCDPISGHTALYWYRQSLGQGLEFLIYFQGNSAPDKSGLPSDRFSAERTGGSVSTLTIQRTQQEDSAVYLCASSLGGTAKNIQYFGAGTRLSVL.

The chain has TRBV5-4 and TRBJ2-5, with 7 bases fitting TRBD1. This CDR3 contains 14 residues. From germline, CDR1 is SGHNT and CDR2 YYREEE (reference sequence). V gave up 0 bases and J gave up 5 bases; unmatched junction bases: 4. CDR3 region: CASSLDRGVETQYF. CDR3 DNA sequence: TGTGCCAGCAGCTTGGACAGGGGCGTTGAGACCCAGTACTTC.

This clone was found once. The genes are TRBV21-1 and TRBJ1-2; TRBD1 is the table's D call and was not checked against the DNA. TRBV21-1 is annotated as a pseudogene. CDR3 length: 11 amino acids. CDR3 in DNA: TGTGCCAGACAGGGGCGGTATGGCTACACCTTC. Its protein product is CARQGRYGYTF.

The chain carries TRBV7-2 and TRBJ2-1; the match to TRBD2 covers 14 bases. CDR1 and CDR2 from the germline V gene are SGHTA and FQGNSA. The V gene end was trimmed by 3 bases and the J gene end by 2 bases; junction bases not matched to a gene: 9. The CDR3 sequence is 19 residues long. The CDR3 loop is CASSFPTSGGAFPYNEQFF. In DNA, the CDR3 is TGTGCCAGCAGCTTTCCGACTAGCGGGGGGGCCTTTCCCTACAATGAGCAGTTCTTC.

The chain couples TRBV2 to TRBJ2-2; D is unresolved. The CDR3 has 15 amino acids. V shed 8 bases and J shed 5 bases, with 18 bases lying between them. CDR1 and CDR2 (germline): SNHLY, FYNNEI. In nucleotides, the CDR3 is TGTGCCAGCCGGAAGATTAGATCGCGGACCGGGGAGCTGTTTTTT. Protein product: CASRKIRSRTGELFF.

The chain employs TRBV10-2 and TRBJ2-1, with 11 bases matching TRBD2. Germline CDR1 and CDR2: WSHSY and SAAADI. V shed 10 bases, J shed 10 bases, and the junction held 9 bases outside the gene matches. This CDR3 spans 13 amino acids. CDR3 nucleotides: TGCGCCACCCGGGGTAGCGGGGGGGCGGAGCAGTTCTTC. This translates into CATRGSGGAEQFF.

Here the CDR3 DNA reads TGTGCCAGCAGCTTATCAGACTATGGCTACACCTTC. Translation: CASSLSDYGYTF. This rearrangement joins TRBV7-9 to TRBJ1-2; D is undetermined. The germline V and J ends were trimmed by 2 bases and 3 bases, with 4 bases remaining between them. The CDR3 spans 12 residues. Per germline, CDR1 SEHNR and CDR2 FQNEAQ (reference sequence).

This sequence joins TRBV6-5 and TRBJ1-1; D is possibly TRBD1 (6 bases). The CDR3 is 14 amino acids. Germline V gene sequence: CDR1 MNHEY, CDR2 SVGAGI. V lost 7 bases and J lost 5, with 17 bases in between. CDR3 in DNA: TGTGCCAGCACCCTCGGGGGGGGCGCGACTGAAGCTTTCTTT. Its translation: CASTLGGGATEAFF.

The V gene is TRBV2, the J gene TRBJ2-7; D is unclear. V gave up 9 bases and J gave up 5 bases, with 11 bases separating them. Germline V gene sequence: CDR1 SNHLY, CDR2 FYNNEI. The CDR3 contains 11 residues. In nucleotides, the CDR3 is TGTGCCAGGGGGTCCCGCGACGAGCAGTACTTC. Protein product: CARGSRDEQYF. Drawing the rest from reference TRBV2 and TRBJ2-7, the complete variable domain is EPEVTQTPSHQVTQMGQEVILRCVPISNHLYFYWYRQILGQKVEFLVSFYNNEISEKSEIFDDQFSVERPDGSNFTLKIRSTKLEDSAMYFCARGSRDEQYFGPGTRLTVT.

This chain links TRBV13 with TRBJ1-3, with 7 bases identical to TRBD1. Germline V CDR1 and CDR2: PRHDT, FYEKMQ (reference sequence). The CDR3 contains 15 residues. Losses at the gene ends were 5 bases for V and 4 bases for J; bases not matched to a gene: 8. The CDR3 DNA sequence: TGTGCCAGCAGCGTAGACAGGGCTTACGGAAACACCATATATTTT. The encoded protein is CASSVDRAYGNTIYF.

V gene TRBV11-2 combines with J gene TRBJ2-7, with TRBD1 matching over 9 bases. CDR1 is SGHAT and CDR2 is FQNNGV in the germline V gene. The CDR3 totals 15 residues. Trimming took 0 bases from V and 5 from J; bases not matched to a gene: 5. CDR3 bases: TGTGCCAGCAGCTTAGATGGGGACAGGGTAAACGAGCAGTACTTC. Its translation is CASSLDGDRVNEQYF.

V and J are TRBV14 and TRBJ1-1; D ambiguous. This CDR3 comprises 13 residues. Germline V gene lookup returns CDR1 SGHDN and CDR2 FVKESK. V shed 5 bases and J shed 6 bases, with 13 bases lying between them. This CDR3 is CASSLAGISEAFF. The CDR3 coding sequence is TGTGCCAGCAGCTTAGCGGGTATTTCTGAAGCTTTCTTT.

The V call is TRBV6-5, the J call TRBJ1-2, with TRBD1 matching 8 bases. V gave up 7 bases and J gave up 4 bases; unmatched junction bases: 8. CDR1 is MNHEY and CDR2 is SVGAGI in the germline V gene. The CDR3 sequence is 14 residues long. The CDR3 protein is CASTPGQESYGYTF. DNA of the CDR3: TGTGCCAGCACCCCGGGACAGGAATCCTATGGCTACACCTTC.

The chain uses TRBV6-1 and TRBJ1-2; D call uncertain. The V end lost 1 base, the J end lost 6 bases, and 15 bases lay between the germline ends. Germline values: CDR1 MNHNS, CDR2 SASEGT. This CDR3 spans 15 amino acids. This CDR3 reads CASSEVAGFRDGYTF. CDR3 coding DNA: TGTGCCAGCAGTGAAGTGGCAGGATTCCGTGATGGCTACACCTTC.

V is TRBV28 and J is TRBJ1-5; weak D call: TRBD1 (5 bases). V was trimmed by 3 bases and J by 6 bases, leaving 18 bases between them. This CDR3 contains 16 residues. In germline, CDR1 is MDHEN, CDR2 SYDVKM. The CDR3 sequence: CASSFLGEGRAQPQHF. The CDR3 DNA sequence: TGTGCCAGCAGTTTCTTGGGAGAGGGGAGGGCTCAGCCCCAGCATTTT.

This clone was detected a few times. This chain connects TRBV7-2 to TRBJ2-5; 11 nucleotides line up with TRBD2. CDR1 SGHTA and CDR2 FQGNSA come from the germline V gene. This CDR3 contains 16 residues. The J segment lost 7 bases and the V segment lost 5 bases, leaving 12 bases of the junction unmatched. The CDR3 bases are TGTGCCAGCAGCCACGCCGGGACTAGCGGAACCCGGACCCAGTACTTC. The encoded protein is CASSHAGTSGTRTQYF.

This clone came up a few times. The chain couples TRBV28 to TRBJ1-5; maybe TRBD1 (6 bases). The ends were cut back, 7 bases at V and 9 bases at J, with 16 bases in the middle. The CDR3 runs 13 residues. Germline V gene lookup returns CDR1 MDHEN and CDR2 SYDVKM. The CDR3 DNA sequence: TGTGCCAGCAAACCGGGGGGGCGAAGGCCCCAGCATTTT. Amino acids: CASKPGGRRPQHF. Full variable domain (rest looked up from reference TRBV28 and TRBJ1-5): DVKVTQSSRYLVKRTGEKVFLECVQDMDHENMFWYRQDPGLGLRLIYFSYDVKMKEKGDIPEGYSVSREKKERFSLILESASTNQTSMYLCASKPGGRRPQHFGDGTRLSIL.

The chain carries TRBV5-5 and TRBJ2-7, with D possibly called TRBD1 or TRBD2 (5 bases each). CDR1 is SGHKS, CDR2 YYEKEE, per germline (reference sequence). This CDR3 comprises 12 residues. With 6 bases removed from V and 4 bases from J, the gap between germline ends came to 11 bases. The CDR3 sequence: CASILGEYEQYF. The CDR3 region has the DNA TGTGCCAGCATCCTGGGGGAGTACGAGCAGTACTTC.

This sequence joins TRBV2 and TRBJ1-1; D ambiguous. CDR1 and CDR2 (germline): SNHLY, FYNNEI. V dropped 2 bases and J dropped 3 bases, with 10 bases sitting between them. The CDR3 runs 14 residues. As DNA, the CDR3 is TGTGCCAGCAGTGAACGGTATGGATACACTGAAGCTTTCTTT. Translating it yields CASSERYGYTEAFF.

The J gene is TRBJ2-3, the V gene TRBV5-6; 7 bases are a match to TRBD2. V lost 7 bases and J lost 4; bases outside the gene matches: 6. Germline V gives CDR1 SGHDT, CDR2 YYEEEE. This CDR3 spans 13 amino acids. The CDR3 protein is CASRGGPADTQYF. In DNA, the CDR3 is TGTGCCAGCCGCGGGGGTCCGGCAGATACGCAGTATTTT.